One and the same sample provided the 27 T cell receptor beta chains below, sequenced in a study of cytomegalovirus exposure and HLA in healthy donors. Some clones are missing from TCRdb's copy, which holds only in-frame ones; the method was immunoSEQ multiplex PCR. The sample holds 90,000 to 150,000 clones, around 85% seen once. Material for sequencing was PBMCs. The source of these receptors is a man aged 18 to 35 in good health and CMV-seropositive.

The chain links TRBV7-6 to TRBJ1-2; perhaps TRBD1 as D (5 bases). Germline V gene lookup returns CDR1 SGHVS and CDR2 FNYEAQ. V lost 4 bases and J 0 bases, leaving 33 bases between the germline ends. The CDR3 contains 22 residues. The CDR3 is CASSSPGAGPWRDDFSNYGYTF. CDR3 bases: TGTGCCAGCAGCTCTCCTGGGGCAGGGCCTTGGAGGGACGACTTCTCTAACTATGGCTACACCTTC.

This clone has a handful of counts. The chain couples TRBV19 to TRBJ1-1; a possible D gene is TRBD1 (5 bases). The germline V gene encodes CDR1 LNHDA and CDR2 SQIVND (reference sequence). CDR3 length: 15 residues. V lost 10 bases, J lost 3 bases, and 21 bases lay in between. CDR3 in DNA: TGTGCCACCACCAGTTGGGCAGGGCCCGACACTGAAGCTTTCTTT. Amino acids: CATTSWAGPDTEAFF.

The V call is TRBV7-8, the J call TRBJ1-2; D is unclear. V lost 1 base to trimming and J lost 0 bases, with 15 bases between them. Germline assignment: CDR1 SGHVS and CDR2 FQNEAQ. The CDR3 spans 17 residues. The CDR3 sequence is CASSLVGPSQPNYGYTF. DNA for the CDR3: TGTGCCAGCAGCTTAGTGGGCCCTTCCCAGCCTAACTATGGCTACACCTTC.

This clone was counted a few times. CDR3 nucleotide sequence: TGTGCCAGCAGTAGCGGGGGGGCCACAGATACGCAGTATTTT. Protein: CASSSGGATDTQYF. This chain uses TRBV6-4 with TRBJ2-3; 10 nucleotides align to TRBD2. The CDR3 covers 14 residues. Germline V gene data show CDR1 as MRHNA and CDR2 as SNTAGT. V trimming: 5 bases; J trimming: 2 bases; junction bases outside the gene matches: 1.

The rearrangement links TRBV7-2 to TRBJ1-1; D not certain. Deletions cut 4 bases from V and 3 bases from J, with 12 bases between. The CDR3 is made up of 14 amino acids. The germline V gene encodes CDR1 SGHTA and CDR2 FQGNSA. CDR3 coding DNA: TGTGCCAGCAGCTCCGCAGGAGGCTACACTGAAGCTTTCTTT. Protein: CASSSAGGYTEAFF.

The chain uses TRBV27 and TRBJ2-2; D remains unclear. Germline CDR1 reads MNHEY; CDR2 reads SMNVEV (reference sequence). This CDR3 is 12 amino acids long. V was clipped by 5 bases and J by 7 bases, with 8 bases between them. The CDR3 nucleotides are TGTGCCAGCAGTCTGACGGGCGGGGAGCTGTTTTTT. Its translation is CASSLTGGELFF.

This chain connects TRBV5-1 to TRBJ2-1; 12 nucleotides align to TRBD2. The V and J ends lost 1 base and 6 bases, in that order; junction bases with no gene match: 5. The CDR3 spans 16 residues. CDR1 is SGHRS and CDR2 is YFSETQ in the germline V gene. CDR3 DNA: TGCGCCAGCAGCTTGACCCTAGCGGGGGGGCCCAATGAGCAGTTCTTC. Protein sequence: CASSLTLAGGPNEQFF.

The rearrangement uses TRBV6-6 and TRBJ2-7; D is unresolved. Germline CDR1 MNHNY, CDR2 SVGAGI (reference sequence). Trimming pared 2 bases from V and 7 bases from J, leaving 12 bases between. CDR3 length equals 13 residues. CDR3: CASSYAEASEQYF. The CDR3 DNA follows: TGTGCCAGCAGTTACGCTGAGGCTAGTGAGCAGTACTTC.

The chain combines TRBV19 with TRBJ2-1, with D perhaps TRBD2 (6 bases). The CDR3 contains 14 residues. The V end was cut by 8 bases, the J end by 2 bases, with 13 bases between. Germline V lookup: CDR1 LNHDA, CDR2 SQIVND (reference sequence). CDR3 in amino acids: CASQWGGAYNEQFF. The CDR3 nucleotides are TGTGCCAGTCAGTGGGGAGGTGCCTACAATGAGCAGTTCTTC.

The chain combines TRBV4-3 with TRBJ1-6, with TRBD1 matching over 8 bases. Germline V CDR1 and CDR2: LGHNA, YSLEER. V dropped 0 bases and J dropped 7; count of bases not matched to a gene: 2. The CDR3 covers 15 residues. The CDR3 region has the DNA TGCGCCAGCAGCCAAGAAAGGACAGGGAATTCACCCCTCCACTTT. This sequence encodes CASSQERTGNSPLHF.

This chain uses TRBV9 with TRBJ1-1; 8 bases map to TRBD1. CDR1 and CDR2 (germline): SGDLS, YYNGEE. The CDR3 totals 13 residues. With 3 bases clipped from V and 10 bases from J, the junction kept 8 bases outside the gene matches. The CDR3 DNA reads as TGTGCCAGCAGCGGGACAGGGTCGGGTGCAGCTTTCTTT. The encoded protein is CASSGTGSGAAFF.

CDR3 DNA: TGTGCCAGCAGTTTGACTAGCGGGGATATAGGGAATGAGCAGTTCTTC. Encoded protein: CASSLTSGDIGNEQFF. The chain carries TRBV27 and TRBJ2-1, with TRBD2 matching 11 bases. CDR3 length: 16 residues. Germline loops: CDR1 MNHEY, CDR2 SMNVEV (reference sequence). With V trimmed by 3 bases and J by 7 bases, 8 bases remained unmatched.

J is TRBJ1-3 and V is TRBV15; D is unresolved. Germline lookup yields CDR1 LNHNV and CDR2 YYDKDF (reference sequence). Trimming pared 0 bases from V and 3 bases from J, leaving 9 bases between. This CDR3 comprises 15 residues. The CDR3 DNA sequence: TGTGCCACCAGCAGAGATCAAGGAGGTGGAAACACCATATATTTT. It translates to CATSRDQGGGNTIYF.

This clone was observed once. The chain combines TRBV7-9 with TRBJ2-7; D possibly corresponds to TRBD1 (6 bases). The CDR3 length is 15 residues. The V and J ends lost 2 bases and 4 bases respectively, with 15 bases between them. From germline, CDR1 is SEHNR and CDR2 FQNEAQ (reference sequence). For the CDR3, the DNA is TGTGCCAGCAGCTTATTTCGACAAGGGGGATACGAGCAGTACTTC. Residues: CASSLFRQGGYEQYF.

The chain has TRBV5-6 and TRBJ1-1; D remains ambiguous. In germline, CDR1 is SGHDT, CDR2 YYEEEE. With 4 bases removed from V and 1 base from J, the gap between germline ends came to 11 bases. This CDR3 contains 14 residues. CDR3 sequence (DNA): TGTGCCAGCAGCCGGGGTGCCGGGAACACTGAAGCTTTCTTT. It codes for CASSRGAGNTEAFF.

As DNA, the CDR3 is TGTGCCAGCAGTTTGGGGGGTGGAGGGATCCACGAGCAGTACTTC. Amino acid sequence: CASSLGGGGIHEQYF. The chain employs TRBV27 and TRBJ2-7; TRBD2 might be the D (6 bases). The CDR3 loop spans 15 amino acids. CDR1 MNHEY and CDR2 SMNVEV come from the germline V gene (reference sequence). The V end was cut by 3 bases, the J end by 5 bases, with 17 bases between.

This chain joins TRBV5-5 and TRBJ1-4; D is unresolved. The CDR3 runs to 14 residues. V lost 0 bases and J lost 8, with 11 bases in between. CDR1 and CDR2 (germline): SGHKS, YYEKEE (reference sequence). CDR3 in amino acids: CASSLGPAGEKLFF. The CDR3 nucleotides are TGTGCCAGCAGCTTGGGGCCCGCGGGGGAAAAACTGTTTTTT.

This clone has only a few counts. V gene TRBV19 combines with J gene TRBJ2-7, with 7 bases aligning to TRBD1. V lost 6 bases to trimming and J lost 0 bases; unmatched junction nucleotides: 2. CDR3 length: 13 amino acids. CDR1 is LNHDA, CDR2 SQIVND, per germline (reference sequence). Written as DNA, the CDR3 is TGTGCCAGTAGAGACAGGGCCTCCTACGAGCAGTACTTC. Residues: CASRDRASYEQYF.

The CDR3 here is CASSLGTSRVEAFF. The CDR3 nucleotides are TGTGCCAGCAGCTTGGGAACGTCGCGGGTTGAAGCTTTCTTT. The chain carries TRBV7-9 and TRBJ1-1; D is uncertain. Trimming stripped 3 bases from V and 7 bases from J, with 15 bases between. Germline loops: CDR1 SEHNR, CDR2 FQNEAQ (reference sequence). This CDR3 is 14 amino acids long.

This sequence joins TRBV21-1 and TRBJ2-7; the table's D call, TRBD2, was not checked against the DNA. TRBV21-1 is recorded as a pseudogene. The CDR3 has 16 amino acids. In nucleotides, the CDR3 is TGTGCCAGCAGCAAAGGCCTAGCGGGGAAACCCTACGAGCAGTACTTC. It codes for CASSKGLAGKPYEQYF.

The rearrangement joins TRBV4-1 to TRBJ2-2; D gene unclear. Trimming shortened V by 0 bases and J by 1 base, and 9 bases separated the two germline ends. The CDR3 runs 16 residues. The germline V gene has CDR1 MGHRA and CDR2 YSYEKL. The CDR3 DNA sequence: TGCGCCAGCAGCCAAGAGAGCAACGGGAACACCGGGGAGCTGTTTTTT. It codes for CASSQESNGNTGELFF.

The chain links TRBV28 to TRBJ2-5; D is uncertain. The CDR3 has 12 amino acids. Germline CDR1 is MDHEN and CDR2 is SYDVKM. Trimming pared 2 bases from V and 3 bases from J, leaving 4 bases between. The CDR3 DNA follows: TGTGCCAGCAGTTTACGGGAAGAGACCCAGTACTTC. Translated, it gives CASSLREETQYF.

The chain's CDR3 is CASSYQNSPLHF. The CDR3 DNA is TGTGCCAGCAGTTACCAGAATTCACCCCTCCACTTT. The chain recombines TRBV6-5 with TRBJ1-6; D gene ambiguous. Trimming took 2 bases from V and 7 from J, leaving 3 bases between them. This CDR3 has 12 residues. The germline V gene has CDR1 MNHEY and CDR2 SVGAGI.

V is TRBV7-9 and J is TRBJ2-7, with 7 positions matching TRBD2. Germline CDR1 is SEHNR and CDR2 is FQNEAQ (reference sequence). With V trimmed by 4 bases and J by 2 bases, 11 bases remained unmatched. There are 16 residues in the CDR3. CDR3 loop: CASSSTSDARTYEQYF. The CDR3 bases are TGTGCCAGCAGCTCCACTAGCGACGCCAGAACCTACGAGCAGTACTTC.

The rearrangement links TRBV18 to TRBJ1-2, with 7 bases identical to TRBD1. Germline loops: CDR1 KGHSH, CDR2 LQKENI. This CDR3 is built from 17 residues. Trimming removed 0 bases from V and 6 bases from J; junction bases left unmatched: 13. For the CDR3, the DNA is TGTGCCAGCTCACCACCGCTGGGAGTAGCACAGGGGAATGGCTACACCTTC. This encodes CASSPPLGVAQGNGYTF.

This rearrangement joins TRBV11-3 to TRBJ2-2; D perhaps matches TRBD1 (5 bases). CDR3 size: 15 residues. Germline CDR1 SGHNT, CDR2 YENEEA. The V and J ends lost 5 bases and 0 bases respectively, with 10 bases between them. CDR3 bases: TGTGCCAGCAGCGCTACAGGAACGAACACCGGGGAGCTGTTTTTT. As protein: CASSATGTNTGELFF.

The rearrangement uses TRBV25-1 and TRBJ2-7, with TRBD1 identical over 7 bases. Germline V gene lookup returns CDR1 MGHDK and CDR2 SYGVNS. The CDR3 contains 14 residues. With 7 bases clipped from V and 3 bases from J, the junction kept 9 bases outside the gene matches. CDR3 sequence (DNA): TGTGCCAGCACAAAAGATTCAGGGGGCTACGAGCAGTACTTC. It yields the protein CASTKDSGGYEQYF.